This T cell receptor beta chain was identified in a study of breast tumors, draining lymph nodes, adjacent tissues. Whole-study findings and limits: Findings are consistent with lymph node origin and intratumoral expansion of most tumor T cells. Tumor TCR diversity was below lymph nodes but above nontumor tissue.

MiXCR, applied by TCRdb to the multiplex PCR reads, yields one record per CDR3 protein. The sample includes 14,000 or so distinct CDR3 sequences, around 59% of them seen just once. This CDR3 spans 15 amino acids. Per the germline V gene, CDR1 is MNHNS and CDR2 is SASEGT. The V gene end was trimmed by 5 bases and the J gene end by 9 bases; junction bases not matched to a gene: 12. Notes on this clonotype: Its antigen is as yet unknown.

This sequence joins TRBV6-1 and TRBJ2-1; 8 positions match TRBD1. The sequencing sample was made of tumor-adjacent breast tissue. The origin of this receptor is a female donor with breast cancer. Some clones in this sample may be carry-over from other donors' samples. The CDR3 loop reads CASSHQPPGGSEQFF. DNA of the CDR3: TGTGCCAGCAGTCACCAACCCCCAGGGGGCAGTGAGCAGTTCTTC.